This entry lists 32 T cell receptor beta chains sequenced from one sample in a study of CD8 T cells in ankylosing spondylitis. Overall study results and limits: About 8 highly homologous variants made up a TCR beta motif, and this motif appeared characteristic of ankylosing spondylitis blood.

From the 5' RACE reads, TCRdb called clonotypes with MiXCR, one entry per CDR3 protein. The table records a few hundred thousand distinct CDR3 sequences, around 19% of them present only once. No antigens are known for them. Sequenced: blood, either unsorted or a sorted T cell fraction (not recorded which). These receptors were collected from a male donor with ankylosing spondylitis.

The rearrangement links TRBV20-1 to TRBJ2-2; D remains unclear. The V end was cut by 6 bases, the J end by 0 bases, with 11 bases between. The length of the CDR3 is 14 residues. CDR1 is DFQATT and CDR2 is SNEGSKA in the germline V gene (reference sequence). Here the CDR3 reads CSALDLTNTGELFF. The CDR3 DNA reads TGCAGTGCGCTGGATCTAACGAACACCGGGGAGCTGTTTTTT.

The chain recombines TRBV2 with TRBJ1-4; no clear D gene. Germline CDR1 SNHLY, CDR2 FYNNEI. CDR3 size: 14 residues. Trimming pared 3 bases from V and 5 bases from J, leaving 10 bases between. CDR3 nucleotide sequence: TGTGCCAGCAGTGATAGGCGGGAAAATGAAAAACTGTTTTTT. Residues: CASSDRRENEKLFF.

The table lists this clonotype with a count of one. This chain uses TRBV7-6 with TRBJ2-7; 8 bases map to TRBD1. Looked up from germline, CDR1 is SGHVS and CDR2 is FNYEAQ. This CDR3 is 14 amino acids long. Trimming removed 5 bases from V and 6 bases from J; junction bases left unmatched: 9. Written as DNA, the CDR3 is TGTGCCAGCAGCCCGGACAGGGAAACACTCGAGCAGTACTTC. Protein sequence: CASSPDRETLEQYF.

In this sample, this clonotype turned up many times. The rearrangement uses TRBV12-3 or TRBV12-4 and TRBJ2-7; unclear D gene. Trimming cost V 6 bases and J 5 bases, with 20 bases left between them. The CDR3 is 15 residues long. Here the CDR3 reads CASSPLANGPDEQYF. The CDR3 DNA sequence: TGTGCCAGCAGCCCTCTCGCTAATGGGCCCGACGAGCAGTACTTC.

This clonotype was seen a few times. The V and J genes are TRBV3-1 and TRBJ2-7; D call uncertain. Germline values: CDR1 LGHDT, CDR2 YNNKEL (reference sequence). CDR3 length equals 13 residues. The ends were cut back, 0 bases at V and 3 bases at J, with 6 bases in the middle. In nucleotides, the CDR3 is TGTGCCAGCAGCCAAGACCCGTACTACGAGCAGTACTTC. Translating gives CASSQDPYYEQYF.

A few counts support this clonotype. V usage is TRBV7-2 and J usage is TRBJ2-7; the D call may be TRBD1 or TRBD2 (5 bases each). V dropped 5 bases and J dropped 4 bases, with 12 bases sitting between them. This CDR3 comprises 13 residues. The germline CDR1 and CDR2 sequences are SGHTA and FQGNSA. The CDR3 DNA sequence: TGTGCCAGCAGCCTACGGGACCATTACGAGCAGTACTTC. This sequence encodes CASSLRDHYEQYF.

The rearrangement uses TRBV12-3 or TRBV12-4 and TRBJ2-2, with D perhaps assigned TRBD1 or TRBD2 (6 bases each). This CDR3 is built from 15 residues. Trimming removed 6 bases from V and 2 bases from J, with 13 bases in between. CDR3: CASSTQGGNTGELFF. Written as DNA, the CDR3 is TGTGCCAGCAGCACACAGGGAGGTAACACCGGGGAGCTGTTTTTT.

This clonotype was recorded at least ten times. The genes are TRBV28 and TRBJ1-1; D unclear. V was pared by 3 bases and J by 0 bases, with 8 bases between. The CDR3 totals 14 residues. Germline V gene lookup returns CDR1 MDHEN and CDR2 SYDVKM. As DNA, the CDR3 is TGTGCCAGCAGTTTGGAGAACATGAACACTGAAGCTTTCTTT. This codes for CASSLENMNTEAFF. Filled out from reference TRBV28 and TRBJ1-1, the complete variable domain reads DVKVTQSSRYLVKRTGEKVFLECVQDMDHENMFWYRQDPGLGLRLIYFSYDVKMKEKGDIPEGYSVSREKKERFSLILESASTNQTSMYLCASSLENMNTEAFFGQGTRLTVV.

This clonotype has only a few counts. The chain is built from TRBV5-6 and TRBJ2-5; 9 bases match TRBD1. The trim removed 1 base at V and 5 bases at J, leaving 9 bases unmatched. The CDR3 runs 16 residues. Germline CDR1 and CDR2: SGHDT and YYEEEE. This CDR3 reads CASSLFRTGDEETQYF. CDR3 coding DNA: TGTGCCAGCAGCTTGTTTAGGACAGGGGACGAGGAGACCCAGTACTTC.

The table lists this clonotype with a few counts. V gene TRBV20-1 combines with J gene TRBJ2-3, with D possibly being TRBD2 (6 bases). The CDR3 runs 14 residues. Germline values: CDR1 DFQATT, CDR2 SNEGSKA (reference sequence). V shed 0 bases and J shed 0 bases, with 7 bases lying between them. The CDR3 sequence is CSAREAGSTDTQYF. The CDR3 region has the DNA TGCAGTGCTAGAGAGGCGGGAAGCACAGATACGCAGTATTTT.

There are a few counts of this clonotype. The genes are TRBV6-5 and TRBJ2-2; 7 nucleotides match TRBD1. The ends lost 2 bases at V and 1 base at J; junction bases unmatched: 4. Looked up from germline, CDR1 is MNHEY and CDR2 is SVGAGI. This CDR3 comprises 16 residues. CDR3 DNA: TGTGCCAGCAGTTACATGGACAGGCTGAACACCGGGGAGCTGTTTTTT. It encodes CASSYMDRLNTGELFF.

The CDR3 DNA sequence: TGTGCCAGCAGTTCTCCCCCGACAGGGACCTCCAGCTCCTACAATGAGCAGTTCTTC. This gives the protein CASSSPPTGTSSSYNEQFF. The rearrangement links TRBV28 to TRBJ2-1; 7 bases map to TRBD1. J gave up 0 bases and V 4 bases, and 15 bases lay outside the gene matches. Looked up from germline, CDR1 is MDHEN and CDR2 is SYDVKM. The CDR3 sequence is 19 residues long.

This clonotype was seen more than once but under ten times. The DNA for the CDR3 is TGTGCCAGCAGCCAAGATCGGGACAACTACAATGAGCAGTTCTTC. It is translated as CASSQDRDNYNEQFF. The rearrangement links TRBV4-2 to TRBJ2-1, with D possibly TRBD1 on 6 matching bases. This CDR3 region has 15 residues. Trimming cost V 0 bases and J 3 bases, with 9 bases left between them. The germline V gene has CDR1 LGHNA and CDR2 YNFKEQ.

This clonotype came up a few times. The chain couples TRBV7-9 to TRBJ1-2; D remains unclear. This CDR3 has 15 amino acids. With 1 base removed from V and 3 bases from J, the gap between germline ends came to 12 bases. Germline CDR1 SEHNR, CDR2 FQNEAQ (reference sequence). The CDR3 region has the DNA TGTGCCAGCAGCTTAGGTCTGGGAGGAGACTATGGCTACACCTTC. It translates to CASSLGLGGDYGYTF.

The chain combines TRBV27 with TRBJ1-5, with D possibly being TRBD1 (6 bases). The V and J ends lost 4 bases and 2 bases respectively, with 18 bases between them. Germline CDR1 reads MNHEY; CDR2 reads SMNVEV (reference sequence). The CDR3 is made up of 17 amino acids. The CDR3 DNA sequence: TGTGCCAGCAGTTCCCGGTTACAGGGTGTGGGCAATCAGCCCCAGCATTTT. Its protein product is CASSSRLQGVGNQPQHF.

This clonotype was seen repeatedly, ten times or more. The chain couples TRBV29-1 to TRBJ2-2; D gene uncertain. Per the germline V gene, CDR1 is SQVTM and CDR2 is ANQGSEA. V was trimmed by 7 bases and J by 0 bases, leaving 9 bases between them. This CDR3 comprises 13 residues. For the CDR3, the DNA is TGCAGCGCCGGAGATCCGAACACCGGGGAGCTGTTTTTT. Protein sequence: CSAGDPNTGELFF.

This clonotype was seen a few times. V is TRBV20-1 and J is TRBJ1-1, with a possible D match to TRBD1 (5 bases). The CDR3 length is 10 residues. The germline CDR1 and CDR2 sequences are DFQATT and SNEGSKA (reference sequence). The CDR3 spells CRGVRTEAFF. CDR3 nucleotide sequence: TGCAGGGGGGTCCGGACTGAAGCTTTCTTT.

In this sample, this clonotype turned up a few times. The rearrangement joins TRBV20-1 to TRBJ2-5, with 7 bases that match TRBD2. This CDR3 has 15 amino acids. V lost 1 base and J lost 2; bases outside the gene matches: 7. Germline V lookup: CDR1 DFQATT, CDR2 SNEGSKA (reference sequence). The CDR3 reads CSARGSSGLQETQYF. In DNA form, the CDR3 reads TGCAGTGCTAGAGGGAGTAGCGGGTTACAAGAGACCCAGTACTTC.

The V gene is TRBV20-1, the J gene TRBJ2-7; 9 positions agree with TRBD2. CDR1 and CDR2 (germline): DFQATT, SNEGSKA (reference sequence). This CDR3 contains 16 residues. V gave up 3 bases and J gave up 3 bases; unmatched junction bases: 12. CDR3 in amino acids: CSASGTSGGTVYEQYF. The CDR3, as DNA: TGCAGTGCTAGTGGGACGAGCGGGGGGACGGTCTACGAGCAGTACTTC.

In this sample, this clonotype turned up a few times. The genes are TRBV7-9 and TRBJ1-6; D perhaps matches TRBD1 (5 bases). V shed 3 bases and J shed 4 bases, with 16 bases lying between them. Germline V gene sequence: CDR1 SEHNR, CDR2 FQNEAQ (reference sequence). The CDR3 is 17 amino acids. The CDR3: CASSFNPGGGYNSPLHF. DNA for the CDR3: TGTGCCAGCAGCTTCAACCCCGGGGGGGGGTATAATTCACCCCTCCACTTT.

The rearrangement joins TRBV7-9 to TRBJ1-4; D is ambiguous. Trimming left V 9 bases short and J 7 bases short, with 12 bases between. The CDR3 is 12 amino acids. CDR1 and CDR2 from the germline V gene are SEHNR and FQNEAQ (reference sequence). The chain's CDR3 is CASKAAGEKLFF. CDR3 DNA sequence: TGTGCCAGTAAAGCCGCCGGTGAAAAACTGTTTTTT.

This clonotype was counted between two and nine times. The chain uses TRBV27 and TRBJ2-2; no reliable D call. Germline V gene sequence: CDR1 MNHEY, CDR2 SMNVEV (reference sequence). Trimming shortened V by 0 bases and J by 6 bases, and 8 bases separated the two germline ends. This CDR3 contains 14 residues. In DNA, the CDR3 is TGTGCCAGCAGTTTATCCCCGGATCCCGGGGAGCTGTTTTTT. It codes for CASSLSPDPGELFF.

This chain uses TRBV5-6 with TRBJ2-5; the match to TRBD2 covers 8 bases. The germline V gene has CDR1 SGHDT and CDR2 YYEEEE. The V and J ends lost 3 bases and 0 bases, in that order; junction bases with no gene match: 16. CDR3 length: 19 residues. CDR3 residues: CASSSPSGLQAPYQETQYF. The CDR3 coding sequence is TGTGCCAGCAGCTCACCTAGCGGGTTACAAGCCCCGTACCAAGAGACCCAGTACTTC.

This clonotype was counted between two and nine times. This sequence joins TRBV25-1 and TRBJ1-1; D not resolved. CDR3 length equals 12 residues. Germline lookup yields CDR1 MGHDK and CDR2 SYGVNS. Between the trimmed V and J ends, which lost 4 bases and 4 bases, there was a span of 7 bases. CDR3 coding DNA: TGTGCCAGCAGTGCCGGTTTCACTGAAGCTTTCTTT. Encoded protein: CASSAGFTEAFF.

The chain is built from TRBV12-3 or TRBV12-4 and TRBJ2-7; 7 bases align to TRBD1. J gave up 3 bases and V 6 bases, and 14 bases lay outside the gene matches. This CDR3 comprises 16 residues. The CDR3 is CASSPGQFIGIYEQYF. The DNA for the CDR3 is TGTGCCAGCAGCCCGGGACAGTTTATAGGTATCTACGAGCAGTACTTC.

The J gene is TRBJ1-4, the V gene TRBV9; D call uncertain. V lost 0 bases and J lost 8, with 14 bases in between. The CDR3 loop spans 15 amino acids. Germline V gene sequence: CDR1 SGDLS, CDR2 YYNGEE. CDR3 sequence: CASSVDSLSSEKLFF. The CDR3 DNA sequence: TGTGCCAGCAGCGTAGATAGCTTGTCGTCGGAAAAACTGTTTTTT.

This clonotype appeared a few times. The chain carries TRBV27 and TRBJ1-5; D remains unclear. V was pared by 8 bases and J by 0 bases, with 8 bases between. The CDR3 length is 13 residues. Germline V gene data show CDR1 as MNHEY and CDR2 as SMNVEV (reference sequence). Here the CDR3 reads CASVYDSNQPQHF. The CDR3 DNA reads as TGTGCCAGCGTGTATGATAGCAATCAGCCCCAGCATTTT.

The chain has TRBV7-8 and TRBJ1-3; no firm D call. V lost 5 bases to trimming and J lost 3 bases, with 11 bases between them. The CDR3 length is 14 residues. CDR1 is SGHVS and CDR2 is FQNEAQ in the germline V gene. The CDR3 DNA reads TGTGCCAGCAGCCCTGGGTCTGTTGGAAACACCATATATTTT. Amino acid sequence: CASSPGSVGNTIYF.

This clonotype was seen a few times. The CDR3 nucleotides read TGCGCCAGCGGCCAGACAGGAACCTACGAGCAGTACTTC. It specifies CASGQTGTYEQYF. The chain combines TRBV5-1 with TRBJ2-7; D perhaps matches TRBD1 (6 bases). CDR3 length: 13 amino acids. In germline, CDR1 is SGHRS, CDR2 YFSETQ. The germline V and J ends were trimmed by 7 bases and 2 bases, with 13 bases remaining between them.

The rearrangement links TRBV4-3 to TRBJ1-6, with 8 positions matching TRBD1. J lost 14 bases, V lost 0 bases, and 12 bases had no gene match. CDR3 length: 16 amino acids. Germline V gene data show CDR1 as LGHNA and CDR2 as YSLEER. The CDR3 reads CASSQDLAGGPWSLHF. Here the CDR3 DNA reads TGCGCCAGCAGCCAAGATTTGGCAGGGGGCCCGTGGTCCCTCCACTTT.

The CDR3 here is CASSQDQGQAFYEQYF. CDR3 DNA: TGCGCCAGCAGCCAAGATCAAGGACAGGCCTTCTACGAGCAGTACTTC. This chain connects TRBV4-1 to TRBJ2-7; TRBD1 agrees at 7 bases. J was trimmed by 3 bases and V by 0 bases; bases with no gene match: 8. Germline V gene lookup returns CDR1 MGHRA and CDR2 YSYEKL. The CDR3 runs 16 residues.

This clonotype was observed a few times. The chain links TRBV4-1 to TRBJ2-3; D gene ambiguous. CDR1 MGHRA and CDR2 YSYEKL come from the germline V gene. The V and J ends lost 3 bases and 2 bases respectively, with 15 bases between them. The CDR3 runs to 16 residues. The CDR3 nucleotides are TGCGCCAGCAGCCATCTCGAAGACCCCAACACAGATACGCAGTATTTT. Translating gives CASSHLEDPNTDTQYF.